Sequencing of this T cell receptor beta chain was carried out in a study of radiation and T cells in renal cell carcinoma (dated by TCRdb to about 2020). Regarding the study in general: In total, some 50 samples, comprising 26 tumors and 27 peripheral blood samples, were subjected to TCR beta sequencing. Across all 55 or so samples, 4,016,671 unique CDR3 nucleotide sequences, encoding roughly 3 million unique CDR3 amino acid sequences, were identified.

TCR beta libraries were generated from genomic DNA with the immunoSEQ kit, following the manufacturer's recommendations. To prepare libraries, a first multiplex PCR with proprietary primers was run, followed by a second PCR that added unique barcodes, and a bead cleanup was done after each round. Each sample batch included a kit-provided positive control reaction and a negative control reaction. The final libraries were assessed on an Agilent 4200 TapeStation D1000 ScreenTape, pooled by volume, and quantified by qPCR. An Illumina NextSeq500 fitted with a MidOutput 150-cycle cartridge performed the sequencing, running 156 Read1 cycles and 15 Index1 cycles with the kit's custom primers. The pooled library was loaded at approximately 0.92 pM, and around 20% PhiX control was spiked in. On the authors' methods: Vendor-processed data were analyzed in R, and a clonotype was defined as all T cells sharing the same CDR3 nucleotide sequence. In the clone abundance analyses, frequencies were normalized to the 10,000 most abundant clones in each sample. Before analysis, public T cell clones were removed, and these numbered fewer than five per sample on average. The dominant motif analysis was done with ImmunoMap using the PAM10 matrix, a gap penalty of 30, and a homology threshold of 0.3, and motifs with a cumulative frequency of at least 0.01 were considered dominant. Tumor-enriched clonotypes and baseline blood-enriched clonotypes were defined as those with an abundance difference of at least 32-fold between compartments. Tumor-blood repertoire similarity was measured with the Baroni-Urbani and Buser coefficient, and groups were compared using two-tailed Wilcoxon tests in R. Drawn from immuneACCESS, this table holds only the in-frame rearrangements with V and J called that TCRdb kept. Clones are partly lost; checked studies trace under half to an unresolved V gene and leave the rest unexplained. V and J calls and clone size are copied from that table; D and trimming were computed from the DNA. This sample comprises about 16,000 clones, 50% of them detected only once. The ten largest account for 40% of the sample.

This clone is termed medium-sized (0.01 to 0.1%). Its antigen remains undetermined. Nothing much larger sits one base from this clone, and base qualities are not available. This sample's time point label indicates: tumor resected at nephrectomy. The label giving this sample's treatment or condition can be read as: 15 Gy SBRT to primary tumor, nephrectomy 4 weeks later. The samples were drawn from a clinical trial, where primary renal cell carcinomas were treated with 15 Gy of stereotactic body radiation therapy and then removed by nephrectomy 4 weeks afterward. Every patient's renal cell carcinoma showed clear cell pathology. Tumors were mechanically dissociated, digested with collagenase/hyaluronidase at 37 °C, processed in gentleMACS C tubes, and stored in liquid nitrogen. The QIAamp DNA Blood Mini Kit (Qiagen) was used to prepare genomic DNA for TCR sequencing. The analyses included just those samples that passed every quality control check.

The study at large found these results: Higher TCR clonality was observed in irradiated tumors than in controls, with an average of roughly 54% of the repertoire accounted for by the top 100 clonotypes, compared with about 45% in nephrectomy-only tumors. Irradiated tumors contained more dominant CDR3 motifs, and these motifs occupied a larger share of the repertoire than in control tumors. Because the trial had a single-armed design, the trial could not examine how radiation dose or scheduling affected the TCR repertoire. An increase in top tumor clonotypes in blood was observed from baseline to 2 weeks post-radiation, followed by contraction by 4 weeks, which was taken to suggest transient expansion of tumor-resident clones. Because only small tumor regions of roughly 1 g were available, intratumoral heterogeneity was not captured. Because pretreatment tumor biopsies were not available, the study could not determine whether clonotypes were already present within the tumor at baseline.

V sheds 1 base and J sheds 5 bases, leaving 9 bases between their ends. Inclusive of the bounding cysteine and phenylalanine, the CDR3 is 13 residues long. Just CDR3 DNA is preserved here, 39 bases in frame from base 1. CDR1 and CDR2, looked up from the germline V gene, are MGHRA and YSYEKL. Sequencing used tumor tissue, obtained from a patient whose treatment included radiotherapy and nephrectomy. The TCR sequence derives from a woman between 55 and 75 years old with renal cell carcinoma. The rearrangement combines TRBV4-1 with TRBJ2-7; 5 matching bases give a weak D call of TRBD2. The CDR3 protein: CASSQALGDEQYF. Here is the DNA: TGCGCCAGCAGCCAAGCTCTGGGAGACGAGCAGTACTTC.